The clone carrying this TCR beta chain was counted many times. Antigen specificity is unknown. From the multiplex PCR reads, TCRdb called clonotypes with MiXCR, one entry per CDR3 protein. The sample lists about 120,000 distinct CDR3 sequences; less than 20% were seen once. These data originate in a study of breast tumors, draining lymph nodes, adjacent tissues. Samples came from axillary lymph nodes draining the breast cancer. This CDR3 region has 15 residues. The junction had 3 bases not matched to a gene; V was cut back by 3 bases and J by 0 bases. The germline V gene encodes CDR1 MNHNS and CDR2 SASEGT. The study, taken as a whole, reports: Tumor repertoires ranked between lymph nodes and nontumor tissue in diversity, with V and J gene preferences.

The sequencing sample was made of axillary lymph node tissue. The V call is TRBV6-1, the J call TRBJ1-2; TRBD1 agrees at 8 bases. This TCR came from a female donor with breast cancer. Some clones in this sample may be carry-over from other donors' samples. CDR3 in DNA: TGTGCCAGCAGTGACGGGACAGGAGCTAACTATGGCTACACCTTC. It codes for CASSDGTGANYGYTF.